This T cell receptor (beta chain) was observed in a study of Ad26.COV2.S vaccination and SARS-CoV-2 variants. Study details: The Ad26.COV2.S arm of the COV1001 trial was where the donor was placed. Donor got 5x10^10 or 1x10^11 viral particles of Ad26.COV2.S.

Noted treatment: some 19 received Ad26.COV2.S at low or high dose, single or two shots; 5 received placebo; per-sample allocation not given. Repertoires come from day 63 after the first vaccine or placebo injection. In the vaccine, an Ad26 vector expressed the SARS-CoV-2 spike of the Wuhan strain. Repertoires were generated with immunoSEQ multiplex PCR, while TCRdb's copy carries only in-frame clones and drops some. The sample consists of hundreds of thousands of clones, less than 90% of them appearing once. The receptor comes from a person between 18 and 60 years old who received the Ad26.COV2.S COVID-19 vaccine or a placebo. The specimen comprised peripheral blood, sampled in a trial of Ad26.COV2.S vaccine versus placebo.

The CDR3 region is CSVEVPVGHYGYTF. Here the CDR3 DNA reads TGCAGCGTTGAAGTTCCAGTGGGGCATTATGGCTACACCTTC. This chain joins TRBV29-1 and TRBJ1-2, with D perhaps TRBD1 (5 bases). Germline CDR1 SQVTM, CDR2 ANQGSEA. V shed 1 base and J shed 5 bases, with 14 bases lying between them. The length of the CDR3 is 14 residues.